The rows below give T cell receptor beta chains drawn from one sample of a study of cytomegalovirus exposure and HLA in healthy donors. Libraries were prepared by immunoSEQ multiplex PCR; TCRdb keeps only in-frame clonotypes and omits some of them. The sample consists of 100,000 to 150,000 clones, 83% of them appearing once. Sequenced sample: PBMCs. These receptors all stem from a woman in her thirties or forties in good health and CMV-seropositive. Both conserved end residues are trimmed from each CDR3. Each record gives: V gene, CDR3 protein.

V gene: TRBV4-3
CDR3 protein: ASSQTLGTGGWNEQF

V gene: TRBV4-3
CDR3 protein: ASSQTTSGRAMGDTGELF

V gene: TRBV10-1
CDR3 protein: ASRASGRPPSEQF

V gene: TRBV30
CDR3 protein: AWDKRSSYNEQF

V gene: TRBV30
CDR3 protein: AWKTGANQPQH

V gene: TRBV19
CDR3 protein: ASSPGRPGEQY

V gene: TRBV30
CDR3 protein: AWKNSGNYGYT

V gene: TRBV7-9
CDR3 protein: ASSLREGGDEQY

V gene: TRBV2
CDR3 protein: ASSESRDRTYEQY

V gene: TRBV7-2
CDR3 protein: ASSLDSGFGLADNEQF

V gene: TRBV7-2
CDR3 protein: ASSLVRLAGGLSSYEQY

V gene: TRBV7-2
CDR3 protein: ASSSSGARYEQY

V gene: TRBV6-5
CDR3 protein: ASTSTGKRRAF

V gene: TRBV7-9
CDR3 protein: ASSLGTSSYEQY

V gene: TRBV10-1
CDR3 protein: ASSESRGPGGTSNTQY

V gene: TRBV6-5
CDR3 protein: ASSQTSVPKETQY

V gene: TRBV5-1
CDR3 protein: ASSLERGRAFGVRTDTQY

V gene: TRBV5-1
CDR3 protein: ASRRGQGAINGELF

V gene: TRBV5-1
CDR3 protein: ASSPGRPGGGYT

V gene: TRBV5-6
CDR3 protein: ASSFGQGFSWGETQY

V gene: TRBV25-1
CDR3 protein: ASSEHPDYEQY

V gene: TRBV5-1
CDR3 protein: ASSSRLADYNEQF

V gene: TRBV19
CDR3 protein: ASSTIPGQGNTGELF

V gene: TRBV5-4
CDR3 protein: ASSLTGGYTEAF

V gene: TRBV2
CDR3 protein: ASSEQRMETQY

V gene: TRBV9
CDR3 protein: ASSELAGGVNEQF

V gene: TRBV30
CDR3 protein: AWGGASRGYEQY

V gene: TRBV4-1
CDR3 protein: ASSQREGWGPANTEAF

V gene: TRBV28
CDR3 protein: ASSLFTAGGPGELF

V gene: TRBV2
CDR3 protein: ASSPLLGPFNYGYT

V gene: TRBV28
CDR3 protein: ASSLLGGGQPQH

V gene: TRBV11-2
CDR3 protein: ASSFRTSGYNEQF

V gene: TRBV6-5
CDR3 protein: ASTESGATEAF

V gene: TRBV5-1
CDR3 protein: ASSWGQGNTGELF

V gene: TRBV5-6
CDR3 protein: ASSLGGGQDGYT

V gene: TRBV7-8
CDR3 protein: ASSLQVSSGANVLT

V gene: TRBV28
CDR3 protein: ASSFYRGYQETQY

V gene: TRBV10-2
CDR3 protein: ASSESVPLSGRDNTGELF

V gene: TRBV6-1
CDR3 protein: ASRTGGTTEAF

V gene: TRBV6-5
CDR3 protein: ASRLDGGQETQY

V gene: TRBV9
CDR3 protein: ASSVGDSLSQPQH

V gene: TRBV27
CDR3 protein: ASSLSIGLLHFEQY

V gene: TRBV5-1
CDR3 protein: ASKPTSGTDTQY

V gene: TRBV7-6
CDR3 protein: ASSPVGAGILQF

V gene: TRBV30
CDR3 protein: AGHDRSSYNSPLH

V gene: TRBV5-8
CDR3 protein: ASSLGAGRQY

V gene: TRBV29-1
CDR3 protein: SSWLAGVTDTQY

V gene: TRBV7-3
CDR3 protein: ASSLSAATDGNTIY

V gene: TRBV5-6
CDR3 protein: ASSFGAGASNQPQH

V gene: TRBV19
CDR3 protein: ASLSHRGTQY

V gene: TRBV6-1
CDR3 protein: ASRKPGSSYEQY